The entry below describes one T cell receptor beta chain. No cognate antigen has been identified for it. Within one base of it there is no much larger clone, and no base qualities were kept. The instrument was an Illumina MiSeq. Multiplex PCR with BIOMED2 TRB-A/B primer pools was used to amplify the TRB rearrangements. Illumina-compatible adapters and 7-nucleotide sample barcodes were attached to the amplicons in two consecutive PCRs. All library PCRs used Phusion HS II polymerase. The amplicons were purified from gel with the NucleoSpin Gel and PCR Clean-up kit, measured on Qubit, and then pooled at approximately 4 nM. The quality of the amplicon pool was checked on an Agilent 2100 Bioanalyzer prior to Illumina next-generation sequencing. In the original analysis: MiXCR 3.0.8 with the default MiXCR reference library was used to annotate TRB rearrangements. Sequences with fewer than 2 reads and non-productive reads were filtered out, and every unique CDR3 nucleotide sequence was treated as a single clone. Clonality, diversity, richness and V-J gene usage were computed in R 3.5.1. GLIPH2 was used to cluster TCRs by CDR3 similarity, and OLGA was used to calculate generation probabilities. Only GLIPH2 clusters with at least four unique TCR clonotypes present in at least three individuals were retained. TCRdb reworked the public reads: Q25 trimming with fastp, MiXCR clone assembly, productive beta chains retained. Each CDR3 protein gets just one entry, which takes the most common genes and DNA from the rows behind it. These V and J calls are TCRdb output, not the study's own analysis. Here the sample has 3,500 to 4,500 distinct CDR3 sequences; approximately 25% occur a single time. The top ten constitute 19% of the sample.

TRB repertoires were amplified from around 230-520 ng of genomic DNA extracted from blood. Measured from the cysteine to the phenylalanine, the CDR3 is 13 residues long. Only the CDR3 DNA stays, 39 bases, in frame from base 1. The trim is 3 bases for V and 6 bases for J, with a gap of 10 bases between the germline ends. CDR1 WNHNN and CDR2 SYGVQD were looked up in the germline V gene (reference sequence). The data derive from a study of T and B cells in COVID-19 patients (dated by TCRdb to the early 2020s). Study-level background: In this study, adaptive immunity was profiled in COVID-19 patients who either had active infection or had recovered, using TRB and IGH repertoire sequencing of peripheral blood. Over 8 million TCR sequences were analysed in a TCR and BCR sequence repository that covered over 30 patients and 65 to 75 time points. Of the roughly 20 patients in the active-infection cohort, 12 were critically ill and needed mechanical ventilation or ECMO. A median age of roughly 32 years was recorded in the recovered cohort versus 60 to 85 years in the active-infection cohort. Comorbidities linked to unfavorable COVID-19 outcome were present in about 90% of the roughly 20 patients in the active-infection cohort. An age-matched reference group of 39 healthy donors negative for COVID-19 antibodies was used as the comparison for repertoire analyses. As many as 9 follow-up blood samples were taken per patient, and some of the samples covered different disease stages within the same individual. A couple of patients belonged to both the recovered and active cohorts because samples were available from active disease and after recovery. A recovered cohort included some 19 patients who provided roughly 20 samples, and most of these patients had mild to moderate COVID-19 treated on an outpatient basis. Broader findings and caveats from the paper: During active COVID-19 the TRB repertoires were highly clonal, but at recovery diversity and richness rose above the levels seen in healthy donors. Specific T cell subsets (CD4+/Treg/CD8+) and sorted SARS-CoV-2-responsive or tetramer+ T cells had not yet been sequenced, and the corresponding sequencing experiments were ongoing. The cohort was judged too small for assessing how HLA contributes to COVID-19 susceptibility or severity. The reported TCR clusters were said to need prospective validation before any clinical use. TRBV/TRBJ gene usage was reported as strongly skewed in patients with COVID-19. A total of about 2,000 TCR clusters were exclusive to the recovered cohort, and approximately 31 of those clusters were low-pGen clusters. Few blood samples were available from mildly ill patients while symptoms were present or from severe cases at early time points.

The chain joins TRBV10-1 to TRBJ2-3; TRBD2 could be the D gene, as 5 bases match. The sequencing sample was made of blood. The clonotype was recovered from a human donor with active COVID-19. At the DNA level, the sequence is TGCGCCAGCAGTGATCTGGAGGAGGATACGCAGTATTTT. The resulting protein is CASSDLEEDTQYF.